This T cell receptor beta chain came from a study of OX40 agonist ivuxolimab in advanced cancers. Turning to the study itself: Patients in the trial were receiving intravenous ivuxolimab every 2 weeks, at doses of 0.01 to 10 mg/kg.

TCRdb's copy holds only in-frame clones and misses some; the assay was immunoSEQ multiplex PCR. The data hold 55,000 to 75,000 clones, with 87% observed a single time. Patients had blood sampled at baseline and again on cycle 4 day 1 and cycle 7 day 1. Comments on this clone: What it binds is not known.

Study-wide findings and caveats: Patients with a partial response at 0.1-3.0 mg/kg had among the lowest clonal expansion. Both blood CD4+ and CD8+ T cells showed clonal growth by week 6 at 0.1 to 3.0 mg/kg.

CDR3 length equals 16 residues. V lost 1 base and J lost 5, with 15 bases in between. CDR1 and CDR2 (germline): LNHDA, SQIVND (reference sequence). This TCR derives from an adult with an advanced solid tumor such as melanoma, head and neck, liver or kidney cancer. Sample: CD4+ or CD8+ T cells sorted from blood, taken in a trial of the OX40 agonist ivuxolimab. V usage is TRBV19 and J usage is TRBJ1-5; no clear D gene. This chain's CDR3 is CASSIGRRREDQPQHF. CDR3 in DNA: TGTGCCAGTAGTATAGGGAGACGAAGGGAGGATCAGCCCCAGCATTTT.